The 17 T cell receptor beta chains reported below all come from one sample, sequenced in a study of blood T cell repertoires in COVID-19. The method was immunoSEQ multiplex PCR; TCRdb's version includes in-frame clones alone and lacks a portion of them. The sample holds about 180,000 clones, approximately 85% seen once. What was sequenced was peripheral blood. These receptors came from a woman of 80 years or more with acute or convalescent COVID-19.

The rearrangement links TRBV20-1 to TRBJ2-7; tentatively, D is TRBD1 (6 bases). The CDR3 is 13 amino acids. The V end lost 3 bases, the J end lost 10 bases, and 19 bases lay between the germline ends. In germline, CDR1 is DFQATT, CDR2 SNEGSKA (reference sequence). CDR3 residues: CSASWPGATKQYF. The CDR3 nucleotides read TGCAGTGCTAGTTGGCCAGGGGCGACGAAACAGTACTTC.

The chain couples TRBV28 to TRBJ1-4; TRBD1 agrees at 10 bases. The CDR3 spans 16 residues. Germline V gene data show CDR1 as MDHEN and CDR2 as SYDVKM. Trimming cost V 3 bases and J 5 bases; bases outside gene matches: 6. CDR3 in amino acids: CASSFIDRGQNEKLFF. Here the CDR3 DNA reads TGTGCCAGCAGTTTTATCGACAGGGGGCAGAATGAAAAACTGTTTTTT.

The V call is TRBV9, the J call TRBJ2-5; tentative D call: TRBD1 (7 bases). Germline V gene lookup returns CDR1 SGDLS and CDR2 YYNGEE. V shed 5 bases and J shed 7 bases, with 18 bases lying between them. This CDR3 region has 14 residues. CDR3 nucleotides: TGTGCCAGCAGTGGGGACAGCGGAGGGCGGACCCAGTACTTC. It yields the protein CASSGDSGGRTQYF.

The CDR3 DNA reads as TGCGCCAGCAGCTTGGCGCCCCCCACGGACACTGAAGCTTTCTTT. Its translation: CASSLAPPTDTEAFF. The V call is TRBV5-1, the J call TRBJ1-1; D not certain. Germline loops: CDR1 SGHRS, CDR2 YFSETQ. The CDR3 is made up of 15 amino acids. Between the trimmed V and J ends, which lost 0 bases and 3 bases, there was a span of 12 bases.

The CDR3 protein is CASSRNRGRNTEAFF. The DNA for the CDR3 is TGTGCCAGCAGTCGAAACAGGGGAAGGAACACTGAAGCTTTCTTT. The chain links TRBV5-6 to TRBJ1-1; TRBD1 aligns across 7 bases. This CDR3 has 15 residues. V lost 5 bases to trimming and J lost 1 base; unmatched junction nucleotides: 8. Germline CDR1 reads SGHDT; CDR2 reads YYEEEE.

The gene calls are TRBV5-5 and TRBJ1-5; D ambiguous. Germline CDR1 SGHKS, CDR2 YYEKEE (reference sequence). The V gene lost 4 bases and the J gene lost 3 bases, with 5 bases spanning the gap. The CDR3 is 12 amino acids. CDR3 amino acids: CASSQLNQPQHF. DNA for the CDR3: TGTGCCAGCAGCCAACTCAATCAGCCCCAGCATTTT.

The sample holds one count of this clone. This chain uses TRBV6-2 or TRBV6-3 with TRBJ2-5; 9 bases fit TRBD2. Germline assignment: CDR1 MNHEY and CDR2 SVGEGT. CDR3 length equals 15 residues. Trimming at V came to 2 bases and at J to 4 bases, leaving 5 bases not matched to a gene. For the CDR3, the DNA is TGTGCCAGCAGTTACGGTAGCGGGGGTTTAGAGACCCAGTACTTC. This gives the protein CASSYGSGGLETQYF.

The CDR3 region has the DNA TGTGCCAGCAGCCTAGGGGGGGTTGAGACCCAGTACTTC. Amino acid sequence: CASSLGGVETQYF. The V call is TRBV3-1 (or the pseudogene TRBV3-2), the J call TRBJ2-5; possible D gene TRBD2, 7 bases. V gave up 4 bases and J gave up 5 bases, with 11 bases separating them. There are 13 residues in the CDR3. CDR1 and CDR2 (germline): LGHDT, YNNKEL (reference sequence).

V and J are TRBV7-2 and TRBJ2-2; TRBD2 matches 8 bases. Germline V gene lookup returns CDR1 SGHTA and CDR2 FQGNSA. The CDR3 sequence is 18 residues long. The trim removed 4 bases at V and 6 bases at J, leaving 16 bases unmatched. The CDR3 bases are TGTGCCAGCAGCTCCATTCTGAGCGGGAGAAGTACGGCCGGGGAGCTGTTTTTT. Protein product: CASSSILSGRSTAGELFF.

This clone was counted many times. The V call is TRBV5-4, the J call TRBJ1-2; D gene uncertain. Trimming removed 4 bases from V and 2 bases from J, with 12 bases in between. CDR3 length: 14 residues. Germline V lookup: CDR1 SGHNT, CDR2 YYREEE (reference sequence). CDR3 nucleotides: TGTGCCAGCAGCCGCTGGGCAGCCAACTATGGCTACACCTTC. Translating it yields CASSRWAANYGYTF.

The chain carries TRBV29-1 and TRBJ1-3; D is possibly TRBD1 (5 bases). V was clipped by 7 bases and J by 4 bases, with 14 bases between them. Germline V CDR1 and CDR2: SQVTM, ANQGSEA. This CDR3 spans 13 amino acids. The CDR3 here is CSARRDRGNTIYF. CDR3 coding DNA: TGCAGCGCCCGCAGGGATCGGGGAAACACCATATATTTT.

This chain links TRBV5-1 with TRBJ2-7; 9 nucleotides match TRBD2. Per germline, CDR1 SGHRS and CDR2 YFSETQ. This CDR3 comprises 15 residues. V gave up 0 bases and J gave up 2 bases; unmatched junction bases: 3. The CDR3 here is CASSLDGTSPYEQYF. CDR3 DNA: TGCGCCAGCAGCTTGGATGGGACTAGCCCCTACGAGCAGTACTTC.

J is TRBJ1-6 and V is TRBV18; D is uncertain. Trimming removed 2 bases at V and 7 bases at J, with 12 bases between. Germline V gene sequence: CDR1 KGHSH, CDR2 LQKENI. This CDR3 contains 15 residues. The CDR3 reads CASSPGMERNSPLHF. Here the CDR3 DNA reads TGTGCCAGCTCACCAGGCATGGAGAGAAATTCACCCCTCCACTTT.

The chain combines TRBV6-5 with TRBJ1-1; 10 bases map to TRBD1. The V gene's germline CDR1 is MNHEY and CDR2 SVGAGI. V gave up 6 bases and J gave up 4 bases; unmatched junction bases: 8. This CDR3 is 15 amino acids long. CDR3 sequence (DNA): TGTGCCAGCAGCCTCCGGGACAGGGGTAGCACTGAAGCTTTCTTT. Its translation: CASSLRDRGSTEAFF.

This clone was counted at least ten times. The CDR3 spells CASSTSSGTGNEQYF. Here the CDR3 DNA reads TGTGCCAGCAGCACGAGCTCCGGGACAGGGAACGAGCAGTACTTC. The gene calls are TRBV11-2 and TRBJ2-7; 9 bases are a match to TRBD1. This CDR3 contains 15 residues. V lost 5 bases to trimming and J lost 5 bases; unmatched junction nucleotides: 10. Germline CDR1 is SGHAT and CDR2 is FQNNGV.

This clone has just a few counts. This chain links TRBV6-5 with TRBJ2-7; 10 bases line up with TRBD1. Trimming took 6 bases from V and 5 from J; bases not matched to a gene: 7. The CDR3 runs 14 residues. Germline CDR1 and CDR2: MNHEY and SVGAGI. CDR3: CASSQGTGDHEQYF. In DNA, the CDR3 is TGTGCCAGCAGCCAAGGGACAGGGGACCACGAGCAGTACTTC.

The chain carries TRBV9 and TRBJ1-4, with 7 bases lining up with TRBD1. Trimming at V came to 5 bases and at J to 3 bases, leaving 7 bases not matched to a gene. Germline values: CDR1 SGDLS, CDR2 YYNGEE. The CDR3 is 15 residues long. CDR3 in amino acids: CASSSQTGPNEKLFF. In nucleotides, the CDR3 is TGTGCCAGCAGTAGCCAGACAGGGCCTAATGAAAAACTGTTTTTT.